This is a list of T cell receptor beta chains from one sample in a study of blood T cell repertoires in COVID-19. The repertoire was sequenced with immunoSEQ multiplex PCR; TCRdb's copy has only in-frame clones and lacks some. The table lists over 120,000 clones, roughly 85% of them singletons. The sequenced sample was PBMCs or T cells enriched from blood (not recorded which). All receptors come from a man aged 45-65 years who had recovered from COVID-19. CDR3s include the opening cysteine and the closing phenylalanine or tryptophan. A D gene is named only where the DNA matches it firmly. Some rows mark clone size as missing; the rest say once, few, many or name a class of expanded clone.

j_call clone_size d_call v_call cdr3_nt cdr3_aa
TRBJ2-7 . TRBD2 TRBV27 TGTGCCAGCAGTTTATATCGGGGAGGGCCTGGCGAGCAGTACTTC CASSLYRGGPGEQYF
TRBJ2-3 . TRBD1 TRBV29-1 TGCAGCTCCTCCGGGACAGGGTCAGTGTTAACAGATACGCAGTATTTT CSSSGTGSVLTDTQYF
TRBJ1-5 . TRBD1 TRBV2 TGTGCCAGCAAAGGGACAGGGGATCAGCCCCAGCATTTT CASKGTGDQPQHF
TRBJ1-6 . . TRBV11-2 TGTGCCAGCAGCTTACAGGGGCCCCTCCACTTT CASSLQGPLHF
TRBJ2-3 . TRBD2 TRBV28 TGTGCCACCGACAACCACAGCGGGAGAGCTCGTACGCAGTATTTT CATDNHSGRARTQYF
TRBJ2-3 . TRBD1 TRBV4-3 TGCGCCAGCAGCCACCGGGACAGGGACGCAGATACGCAGTATTTT CASSHRDRDADTQYF
TRBJ2-3 . . TRBV5-1 TGCGCCAGCAGCTTAGACCCGAGGAACACAGATACGCAGTATTTT CASSLDPRNTDTQYF
TRBJ1-5 . TRBD1 TRBV4-1 TGCGCCAGCAGCCAACCGGGACAGAGCAATCAGCCCCAGCATTTT CASSQPGQSNQPQHF
TRBJ1-2 . TRBD1 TRBV7-9 TGTGCCAGCAGCGAGGGACAGGGGGGCTACACCTTC CASSEGQGGYTF
TRBJ1-2 . TRBD1 TRBV3-1/TRBV3-2 TGTGCCAGCAATAACCTCGGGACAGGGGGCTATGGCTACACCTTC CASNNLGTGGYGYTF
TRBJ1-1 few TRBD1 TRBV18 TGTGCCAGCTCACCCAGACAGGGGGAAGCTTTCTTT CASSPRQGEAFF
TRBJ1-2 . . TRBV6-1 TGTGCCAGCAGTGACCTCTGGGGAGATGGCTACACCTTC CASSDLWGDGYTF
TRBJ2-1 . . TRBV30 TGTGCCTGGAGTGGGCCCTATGGCGGAGACTACAATGAGCAGTTCTTC CAWSGPYGGDYNEQFF
TRBJ2-5 . . TRBV30 TGTGCCTGGAGTCTGAGGCGAGAGACCCAGTACTTC CAWSLRRETQYF
TRBJ2-3 . TRBD2 TRBV7-9 TGTGCCAGCAGCCCGGGACTAGCGGGGGGGCCTAGCACAGATACGCAGTATTTT CASSPGLAGGPSTDTQYF
TRBJ1-5 once TRBD1 TRBV15 TGTGCCACCAGCGAGGGACAGTATAGCAATCAGCCCCAGCATTTT CATSEGQYSNQPQHF
TRBJ2-7 . . TRBV4-2 TGTGCCAGCAGCCAAGATCTAGAGCGGCGGGAAAGGCGGGAGCAGTACTTC CASSQDLERRERREQYF
TRBJ1-2 . . TRBV6-1 TGTGCCAGCAGTGAACAGGGAGCTAGCGATGGCTACACCTTC CASSEQGASDGYTF
TRBJ1-5 . TRBD1 TRBV27 TGTGCCAGCAGTCCCTTCAGGGGGCAGCGTCAGCCCCAGCATTTT CASSPFRGQRQPQHF
TRBJ1-1 . TRBD1 TRBV14 TGTGCCAGCAGCCAAGGGGGACAGGGCACTGAAGCTTTCTTT CASSQGGQGTEAFF
TRBJ1-5 . . TRBV12-3/TRBV12-4 TGTGCCAGCAGTTTTTCAAGCCCCAAGCCCCAGCATTTT CASSFSSPKPQHF
TRBJ1-2 . TRBD1 TRBV12-3/TRBV12-4 TGTGCCAGCAGTTTCGACAGGGACTATGGCTACACCTTC CASSFDRDYGYTF
TRBJ2-7 . TRBD2 TRBV2 TGTGCCAGCAGTGAAGAAAAGACTAGCGGGAGGGAGCAGTACTTC CASSEEKTSGREQYF
TRBJ2-3 . . TRBV7-3 TGTGCCAGCAGCTTAACTAGCGCTGTAGTCACAGATACGCAGTATTTT CASSLTSAVVTDTQYF
TRBJ1-5 . TRBD1 TRBV6-6 TGTGCCAGCAGACAGGGGGAAAGCAATCAGCCCCAGCATTTT CASRQGESNQPQHF
TRBJ2-1 . . TRBV9 TGTGCCAGCAGCCATGGAGGTAGCTCCTACAATGAGCAGTTCTTC CASSHGGSSYNEQFF
TRBJ2-1 . TRBD2 TRBV7-2 TGTGCCAGCAGCGGGGGGGGGCTAGCGGGACCCTCCTACAATGAGCAGTTCTTC CASSGGGLAGPSYNEQFF
TRBJ1-4 . . TRBV28 TGTGCCAGCAGGTCACCCGGGACACTGGAAAAACTGTTTTTT CASRSPGTLEKLFF
TRBJ2-4 . TRBD1 TRBV6-5 TGTGCCAGCAGTTCGACAGGGGGCACAAACATTCAGTACTTC CASSSTGGTNIQYF
TRBJ2-5 . TRBD1 TRBV2 TGTGCCAGCAGTTCAGGGGGTGTCGAGACCCAGTACTTC CASSSGGVETQYF
TRBJ1-1 . TRBD1 TRBV4-3 TGCGCCAGCAGCCAAGAGGGACAGGGTCACACTGAAGCTTTCTTT CASSQEGQGHTEAFF
TRBJ2-1 . TRBD1 TRBV5-1 TGCGCCAGCAGCATTAGACAGGGGAGCAACAATGAGCAGTTCTTC CASSIRQGSNNEQFF
TRBJ2-1 . . TRBV5-1 TGCGCCAGCAGCCCCCTGGCAGCGAATGAGCAGTTCTTC CASSPLAANEQFF
TRBJ1-4 few . TRBV5-1 TGCGCCAGCAGCTTGGCCATAGGCGGAGCCTTTAATGAAAAACTGTTTTTT CASSLAIGGAFNEKLFF
TRBJ2-2 . TRBD1 TRBV7-9 TGTGCCAGCAGCTTGGCAGGGGGGAACACCGGGGAGCTGTTTTTT CASSLAGGNTGELFF
TRBJ2-7 . . TRBV24-1 TGTGCCACCAGTGAGTCAGGAGGAGTCCCTTACGAGCAGTACTTC CATSESGGVPYEQYF
TRBJ2-1 . TRBD2 TRBV9 TGTGCCAGCAGCGTACTTAGCGGGGATGAGCAGTTCTTC CASSVLSGDEQFF
TRBJ2-1 . . TRBV15 TGTGCCACCAGCAGAGATTCAAGGGGCAGTAGTAACAATGAGCAGTTCTTC CATSRDSRGSSNNEQFF
TRBJ1-1 . . TRBV9 TGTGCCAGCAGCGTAGTAACAGGTCTGAACACTGAAGCTTTCTTT CASSVVTGLNTEAFF
TRBJ1-1 . TRBD1 TRBV7-9 TGTGCCAGCAGCCAAGGACAGGCGACCACTGAAGCTTTCTTT CASSQGQATTEAFF
TRBJ1-3 . . TRBV5-5 TGTGCCAGCAGCTTAGGAGACCGCCGCTCTGGAAACACCATATATTTT CASSLGDRRSGNTIYF
TRBJ1-5 . . TRBV7-2 TGTGCCAGCAGCCCCTTGGGCCAGCCCCAGCATTTT CASSPLGQPQHF
TRBJ1-5 . TRBD1 TRBV15 TGTGCCACCAGCAGAGCGGACAGGGAACAGCCCCAGCATTTT CATSRADREQPQHF
TRBJ1-1 . TRBD1 TRBV2 TGTGCCAGCAGTGAACAGGGGGATTATACTGAAGCTTTCTTT CASSEQGDYTEAFF
TRBJ1-6 . . TRBV27 TGTGCCAGCAGTTTATCGGCAGGGTATAATTCACCCCTCCACTTT CASSLSAGYNSPLHF
TRBJ2-2 . . TRBV5-4 TGTGCCAGCAGCACTTGGACAGCCTTGAACACCGGGGAGCTGTTTTTT CASSTWTALNTGELFF
TRBJ1-5 . . TRBV28 TGTGCCAGCAGCACACAGGGCAATCAGCCCCAGCATTTT CASSTQGNQPQHF
TRBJ2-5 . TRBD1 TRBV6-2/TRBV6-3 TGTGCCAGCAGTCGAAACAGGGGGCAAGAGACCCAGTACTTC CASSRNRGQETQYF
TRBJ1-1 . TRBD1 TRBV12-5 TGTGCTAGTGGTCCGGGACAGTCGAACACTGAAGCTTTCTTT CASGPGQSNTEAFF
TRBJ1-5 . TRBD1 TRBV19 TGTGCCAGTAGTACCAGGGGGCGCTTGAATCAGCCCCAGCATTTT CASSTRGRLNQPQHF